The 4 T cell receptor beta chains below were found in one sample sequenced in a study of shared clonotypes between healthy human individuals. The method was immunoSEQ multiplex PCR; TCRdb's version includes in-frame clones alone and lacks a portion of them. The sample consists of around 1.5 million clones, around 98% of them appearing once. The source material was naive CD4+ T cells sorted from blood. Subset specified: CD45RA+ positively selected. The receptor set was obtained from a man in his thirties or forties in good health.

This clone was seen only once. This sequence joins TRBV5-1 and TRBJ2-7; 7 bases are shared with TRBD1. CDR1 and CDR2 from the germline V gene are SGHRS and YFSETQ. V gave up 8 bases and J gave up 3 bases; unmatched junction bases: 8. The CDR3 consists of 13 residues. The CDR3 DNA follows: TGCGCCAGTGCTAGGGGACAGAACTACGAGCAGTACTTC. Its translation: CASARGQNYEQYF.

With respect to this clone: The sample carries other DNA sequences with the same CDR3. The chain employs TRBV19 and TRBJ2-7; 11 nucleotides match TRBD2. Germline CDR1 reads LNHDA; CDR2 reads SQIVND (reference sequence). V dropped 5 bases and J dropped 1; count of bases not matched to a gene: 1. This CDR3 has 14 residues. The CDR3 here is CASSLAGGSYEQYF. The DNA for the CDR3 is TGTGCCAGTAGTTTAGCGGGAGGGTCCTACGAGCAGTACTTC.

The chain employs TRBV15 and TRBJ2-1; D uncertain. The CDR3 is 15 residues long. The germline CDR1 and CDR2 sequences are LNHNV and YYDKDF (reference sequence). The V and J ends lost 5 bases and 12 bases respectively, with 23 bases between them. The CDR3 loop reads CATSLEKGPSQRQFF. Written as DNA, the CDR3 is TGTGCCACCAGCCTCGAGAAGGGCCCCTCTCAACGGCAGTTCTTC.

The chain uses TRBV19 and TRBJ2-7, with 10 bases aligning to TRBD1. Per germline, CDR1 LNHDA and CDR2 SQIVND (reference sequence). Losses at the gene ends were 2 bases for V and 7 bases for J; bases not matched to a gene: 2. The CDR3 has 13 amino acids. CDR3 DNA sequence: TGTGCCAGTAGTATAAGGACAGGGGGAGAGCAGTACTTC. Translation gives CASSIRTGGEQYF.